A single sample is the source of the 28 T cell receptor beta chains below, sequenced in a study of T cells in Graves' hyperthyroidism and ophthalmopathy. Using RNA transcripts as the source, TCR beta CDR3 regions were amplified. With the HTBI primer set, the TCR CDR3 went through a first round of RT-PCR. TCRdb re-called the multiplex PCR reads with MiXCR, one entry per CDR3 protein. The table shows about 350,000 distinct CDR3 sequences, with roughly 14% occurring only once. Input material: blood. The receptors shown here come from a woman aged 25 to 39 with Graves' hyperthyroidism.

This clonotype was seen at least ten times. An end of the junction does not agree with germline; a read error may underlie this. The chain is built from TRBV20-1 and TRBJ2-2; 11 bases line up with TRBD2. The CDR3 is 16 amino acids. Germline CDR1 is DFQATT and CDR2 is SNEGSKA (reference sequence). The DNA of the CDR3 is TGCAGTGCGAGAGACGTTAGCGGGAGGGCCAACGGGGAGCTGTTTTTT. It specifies CSARDVSGRANGELFF.

CDR3 region: CASSTHKGDSYEQYF. The CDR3 DNA reads as TGTGCCAGCAGTACCCATAAAGGAGATTCCTACGAGCAGTACTTC. J is TRBJ2-7 and V is TRBV12-3 or TRBV12-4, with no clear D. V was pared by 5 bases and J by 1 base, with 15 bases between. CDR3 length: 15 amino acids.

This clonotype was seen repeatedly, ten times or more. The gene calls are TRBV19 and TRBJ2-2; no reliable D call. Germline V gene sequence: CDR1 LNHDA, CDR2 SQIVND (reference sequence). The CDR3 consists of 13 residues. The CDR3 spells CVASNERAGELFF. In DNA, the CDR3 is TGTGTCGCTTCGAATGAGCGCGCCGGGGAGCTGTTTTTT.

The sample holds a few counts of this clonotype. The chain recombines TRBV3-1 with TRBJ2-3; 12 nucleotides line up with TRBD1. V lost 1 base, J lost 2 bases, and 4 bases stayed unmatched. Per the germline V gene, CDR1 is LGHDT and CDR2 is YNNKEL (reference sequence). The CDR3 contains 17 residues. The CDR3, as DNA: TGTGCCAGCAGCCAAGGGGGGACAGGGGGCTTCACAGATACGCAGTATTTT. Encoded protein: CASSQGGTGGFTDTQYF.

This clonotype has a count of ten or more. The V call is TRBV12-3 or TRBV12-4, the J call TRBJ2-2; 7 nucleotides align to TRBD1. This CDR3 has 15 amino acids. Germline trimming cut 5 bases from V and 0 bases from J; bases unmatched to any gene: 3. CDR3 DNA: TGTGCCAGCAGTGACAGGGTCCCGAACACCGGGGAGCTGTTTTTT. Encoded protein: CASSDRVPNTGELFF.

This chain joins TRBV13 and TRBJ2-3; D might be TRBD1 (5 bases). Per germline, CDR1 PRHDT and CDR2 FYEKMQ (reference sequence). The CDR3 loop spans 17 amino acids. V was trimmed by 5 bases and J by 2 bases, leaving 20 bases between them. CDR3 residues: CASSPSSPTATTDTQYF. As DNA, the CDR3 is TGTGCCAGCAGCCCTTCGAGCCCGACAGCCACCACAGATACGCAGTATTTT.

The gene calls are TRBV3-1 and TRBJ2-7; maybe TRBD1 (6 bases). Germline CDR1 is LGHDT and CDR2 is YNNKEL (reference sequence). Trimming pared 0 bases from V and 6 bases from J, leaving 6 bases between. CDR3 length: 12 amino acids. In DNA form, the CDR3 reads TGTGCCAGCAGCCAAGAACAGGGCGAGCAGTACTTC. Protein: CASSQEQGEQYF.

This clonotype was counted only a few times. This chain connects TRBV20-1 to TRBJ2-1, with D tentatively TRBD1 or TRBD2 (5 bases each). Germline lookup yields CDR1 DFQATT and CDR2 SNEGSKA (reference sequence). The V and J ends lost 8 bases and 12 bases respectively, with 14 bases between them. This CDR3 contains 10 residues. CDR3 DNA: TGCAGTCTAACCCGGGACCTGCAGTTCTTC. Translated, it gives CSLTRDLQFF.

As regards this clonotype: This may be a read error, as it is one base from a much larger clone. The CDR3 reads CASSFGQTNQPRHF. CDR3 DNA sequence: TGTGCCAGCAGTTTCGGACAAACCAATCAGCCCCGGCATTTT. V and J are TRBV27 and TRBJ1-5, with a weak D call TRBD1 (5 bases). Germline values: CDR1 MNHEY, CDR2 SMNVEV (reference sequence). The CDR3 contains 14 residues.

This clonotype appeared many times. CDR3 protein: CASSSQGSANTGELFF. The CDR3 DNA sequence: TGTGCCAGCAGCTCACAGGGGAGCGCGAACACCGGGGAGCTGTTTTTT. The rearrangement links TRBV11-2 to TRBJ2-2; 7 nucleotides agree with TRBD1. The junction had 5 bases not matched to a gene; V was cut back by 4 bases and J by 0 bases. Germline V gene sequence: CDR1 SGHAT, CDR2 FQNNGV. The CDR3 covers 16 residues.

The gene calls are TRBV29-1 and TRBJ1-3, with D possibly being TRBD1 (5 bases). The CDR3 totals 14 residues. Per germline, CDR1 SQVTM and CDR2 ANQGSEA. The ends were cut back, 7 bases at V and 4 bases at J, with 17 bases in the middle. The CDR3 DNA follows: TGCAGCGCCCTCGGACCGGGGGAAGGAAACACCATATATTTT. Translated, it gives CSALGPGEGNTIYF.

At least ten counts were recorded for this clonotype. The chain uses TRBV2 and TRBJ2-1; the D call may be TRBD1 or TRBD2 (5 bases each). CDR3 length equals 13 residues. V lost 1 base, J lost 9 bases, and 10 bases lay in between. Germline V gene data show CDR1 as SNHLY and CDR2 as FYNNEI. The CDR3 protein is CASSEGGYGEQFF. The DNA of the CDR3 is TGTGCCAGCAGTGAAGGGGGGTACGGTGAGCAGTTCTTC.

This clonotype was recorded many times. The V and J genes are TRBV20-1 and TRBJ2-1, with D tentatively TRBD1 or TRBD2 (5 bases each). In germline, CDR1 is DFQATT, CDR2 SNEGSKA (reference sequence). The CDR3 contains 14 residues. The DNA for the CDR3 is TGCACCGCAAGGGACCCCGTCTCCTACAATGAGCAGTTCTTC. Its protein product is CTARDPVSYNEQFF.

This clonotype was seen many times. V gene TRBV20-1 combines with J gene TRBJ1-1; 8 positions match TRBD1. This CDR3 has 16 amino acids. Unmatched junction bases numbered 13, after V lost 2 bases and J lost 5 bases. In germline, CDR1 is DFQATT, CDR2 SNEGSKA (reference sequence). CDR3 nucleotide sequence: TGCAGTGCTAGACAACGGACAGGGAGGATGGAAACTGAAGCTTTCTTT. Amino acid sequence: CSARQRTGRMETEAFF.

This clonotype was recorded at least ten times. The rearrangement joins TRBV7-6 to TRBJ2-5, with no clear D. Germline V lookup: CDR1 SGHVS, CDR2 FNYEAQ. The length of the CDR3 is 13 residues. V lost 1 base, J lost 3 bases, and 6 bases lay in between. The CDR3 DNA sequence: TGTGCCAGCAGCTTAGGGCCGGAAGAGACCCAGTACTTC. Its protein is CASSLGPEETQYF.

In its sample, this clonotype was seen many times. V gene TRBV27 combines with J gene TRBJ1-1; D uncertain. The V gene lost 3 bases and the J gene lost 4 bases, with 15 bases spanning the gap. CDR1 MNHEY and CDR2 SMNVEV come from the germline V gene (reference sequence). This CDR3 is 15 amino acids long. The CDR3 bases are TGTGCCAGCAGTTTTTCCCCCGGAGGGAGCACTGAAGCTTTCTTT. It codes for CASSFSPGGSTEAFF.

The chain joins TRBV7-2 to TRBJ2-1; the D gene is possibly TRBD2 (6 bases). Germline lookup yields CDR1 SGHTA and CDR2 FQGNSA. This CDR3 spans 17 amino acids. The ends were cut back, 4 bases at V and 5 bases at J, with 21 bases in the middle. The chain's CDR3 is CASSSFPLTRGDNEQFF. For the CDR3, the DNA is TGTGCCAGCAGCTCATTTCCGCTGACTAGAGGGGACAATGAGCAGTTCTTC.

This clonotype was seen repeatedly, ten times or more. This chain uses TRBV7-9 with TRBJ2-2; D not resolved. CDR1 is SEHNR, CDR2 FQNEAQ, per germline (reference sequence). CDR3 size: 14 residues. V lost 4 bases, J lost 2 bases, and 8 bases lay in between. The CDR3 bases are TGTGCCAGCAGCTCCCGGGTCAACACCGGGGAGCTGTTTTTT. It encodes CASSSRVNTGELFF.

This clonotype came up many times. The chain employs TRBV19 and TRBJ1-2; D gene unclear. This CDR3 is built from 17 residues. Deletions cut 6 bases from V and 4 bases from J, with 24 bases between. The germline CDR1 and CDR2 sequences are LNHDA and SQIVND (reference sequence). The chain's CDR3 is CASRRTHPLGEGYGYTF. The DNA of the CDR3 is TGTGCCAGTAGACGAACCCACCCCCTTGGGGAGGGCTATGGCTACACCTTC.

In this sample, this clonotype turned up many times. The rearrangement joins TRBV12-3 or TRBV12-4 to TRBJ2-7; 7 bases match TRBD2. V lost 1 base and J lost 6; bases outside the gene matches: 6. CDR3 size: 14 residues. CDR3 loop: CASSLGSGAGEQYF. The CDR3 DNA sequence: TGTGCCAGCAGTTTAGGAAGCGGGGCTGGCGAGCAGTACTTC.

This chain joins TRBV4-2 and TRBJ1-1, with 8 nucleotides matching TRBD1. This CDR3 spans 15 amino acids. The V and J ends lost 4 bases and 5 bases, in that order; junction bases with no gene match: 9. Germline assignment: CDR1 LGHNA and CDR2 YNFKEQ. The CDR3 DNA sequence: TGTGCCAGCAGCCCCTGGACAGGGCGGGGGACTGAAGCTTTCTTT. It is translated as CASSPWTGRGTEAFF.

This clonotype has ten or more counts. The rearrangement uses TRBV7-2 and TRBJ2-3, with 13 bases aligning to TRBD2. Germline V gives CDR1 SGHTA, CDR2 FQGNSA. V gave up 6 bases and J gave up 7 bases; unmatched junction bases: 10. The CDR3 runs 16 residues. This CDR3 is CASRGGGLAGDNTQYF. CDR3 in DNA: TGTGCCAGCAGGGGGGGAGGACTAGCGGGAGATAATACGCAGTATTTT.

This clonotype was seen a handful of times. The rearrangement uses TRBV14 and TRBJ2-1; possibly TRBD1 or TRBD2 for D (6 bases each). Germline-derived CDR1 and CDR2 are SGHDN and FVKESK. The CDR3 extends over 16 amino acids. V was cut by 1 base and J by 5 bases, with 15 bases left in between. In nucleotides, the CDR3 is TGTGCCAGCAGCCAAGTTACAGGGAGGTATGACAATGAGCAGTTCTTC. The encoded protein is CASSQVTGRYDNEQFF. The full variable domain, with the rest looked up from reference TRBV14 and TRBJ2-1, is EAGVTQFPSHSVIEKGQTVTLRCDPISGHDNLYWYRRVMGKEIKFLLHFVKESKQDESGMPNNRFLAERTGGTYSTLKVQPAELEDSGVYFCASSQVTGRYDNEQFFGPGTRLTVL.

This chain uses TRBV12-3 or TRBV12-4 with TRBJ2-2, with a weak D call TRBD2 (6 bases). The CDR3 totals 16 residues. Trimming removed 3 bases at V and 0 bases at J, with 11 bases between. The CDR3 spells CASSFAGLTNTGELFF. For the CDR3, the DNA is TGTGCCAGCAGTTTCGCGGGACTCACGAACACCGGGGAGCTGTTTTTT.

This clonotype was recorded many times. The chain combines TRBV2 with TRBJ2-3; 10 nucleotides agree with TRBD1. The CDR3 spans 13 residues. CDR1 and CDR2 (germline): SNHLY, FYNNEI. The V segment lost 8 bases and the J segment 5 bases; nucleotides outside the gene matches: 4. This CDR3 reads CASRDRGVDTQYF. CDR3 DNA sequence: TGTGCCAGCCGGGACAGGGGAGTAGATACGCAGTATTTT.

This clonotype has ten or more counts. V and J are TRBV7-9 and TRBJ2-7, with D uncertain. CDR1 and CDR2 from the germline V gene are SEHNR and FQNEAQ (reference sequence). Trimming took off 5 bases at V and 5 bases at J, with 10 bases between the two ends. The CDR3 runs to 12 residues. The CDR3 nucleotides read TGTGCCAGCAGCCCGACTGGTAACGAGCAGTACTTC. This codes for CASSPTGNEQYF.

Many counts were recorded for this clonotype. CDR3 bases: TGTGCCAGCAGCTTAGTTCAGCTCATGAGCACTGAAGCTTTCTTT. Translated, it gives CASSLVQLMSTEAFF. This chain joins TRBV11-2 and TRBJ1-1; no firm D call. V gave up 1 base and J gave up 4 bases, with 13 bases separating them. In germline, CDR1 is SGHAT, CDR2 FQNNGV. The CDR3 spans 15 residues.

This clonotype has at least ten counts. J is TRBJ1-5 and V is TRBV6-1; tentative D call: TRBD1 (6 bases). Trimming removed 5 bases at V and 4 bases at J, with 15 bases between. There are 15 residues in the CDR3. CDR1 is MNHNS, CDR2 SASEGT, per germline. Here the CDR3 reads CASSLDGRGNQPQHF. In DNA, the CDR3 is TGTGCCAGCAGTTTAGATGGGAGGGGGAATCAGCCCCAGCATTTT.